The 20 T cell receptor beta chains below were found in one sample sequenced in a study of technical replicates of blood from several donors (dated by TCRdb to the late 2010s). The library was obtained by the immunoSEQ multiplex PCR assay. TCRdb obtained this table from immuneACCESS and retained in-frame rearrangements with V and J assigned. These tables miss some clones; where compared with another copy, unresolved V genes account for less than half of the shortfall, and the remainder is unexplained. The sample table records 62,000 or so clones; more than 75% of these occur just once. Over 4% of the sample is taken by the ten largest. Sequenced sample: PBMCs. These receptors were obtained from a human donor in good health. Some clones in this sample may be carry-over from other donors' samples.

The chain carries TRBV5-4 and TRBJ2-3; the match to TRBD2 covers 10 bases. The CDR3 spans 17 residues. CDR1 and CDR2 from the germline V gene are SGHNT and YYREEE (reference sequence). V lost 0 bases to trimming and J lost 1 base; unmatched junction nucleotides: 5. The CDR3 sequence is CASSLGLAGVGTDTQYF. CDR3 nucleotides: TGTGCCAGCAGCTTGGGGCTAGCGGGGGTAGGCACAGATACGCAGTATTTT.

This rearrangement joins TRBV6-1 to TRBJ1-6; no reliable D call. The CDR3 totals 16 residues. With 2 bases removed from V and 0 bases from J, the gap between germline ends came to 8 bases. Germline V gives CDR1 MNHNS, CDR2 SASEGT. CDR3 residues: CASSELLSSYNSPLHF. The CDR3 nucleotides read TGTGCCAGCAGTGAACTGTTGAGCTCCTATAATTCACCCCTCCACTTT.

This chain connects TRBV30 to TRBJ1-4; unclear D gene. Germline V gives CDR1 GTSNPN, CDR2 SVGIG (reference sequence). Trimming left V 2 bases short and J 8 bases short, with 12 bases between. The CDR3 spans 13 residues. Here the CDR3 DNA reads TGTGCCTGGAGTTCCCAGGATGGGGAAAAACTGTTTTTT. Protein: CAWSSQDGEKLFF. The full variable domain, its missing parts supplied by reference TRBV30 and TRBJ1-4, is SQTIHQWPATLVQPVGSPLSLECTVEGTSNPNLYWYRQAAGRGLQLLFYSVGIGQISSEVPQNLSASRPQDRQFILSSKKLLLSDSGFYLCAWSSQDGEKLFFGSGTQLSVL.

The chain carries TRBV5-6 and TRBJ1-1, with 8 bases fitting TRBD1. V was clipped by 0 bases and J by 0 bases; unmatched bases: 4. The CDR3 is made up of 16 amino acids. Germline CDR1 reads SGHDT; CDR2 reads YYEEEE. CDR3 region: CASSLDRGEMNTEAFF. CDR3 DNA sequence: TGTGCCAGCAGCTTGGACAGGGGGGAGATGAACACTGAAGCTTTCTTT.

The chain uses TRBV4-2 and TRBJ1-3, with D unclear. Germline-derived CDR1 and CDR2 are LGHNA and YNFKEQ. V was trimmed by 7 bases and J by 0 bases, leaving 16 bases between them. The CDR3 length is 16 residues. CDR3 sequence (DNA): TGTGCCAGCACCCGCTCAGGAGGGAACTCTGGAAACACCATATATTTT. As protein: CASTRSGGNSGNTIYF.

This chain uses TRBV4-3 with TRBJ1-5; unclear D gene. The CDR3 runs to 14 residues. Deletions cut 0 bases from V and 5 bases from J, with 8 bases between. The germline V gene encodes CDR1 LGHNA and CDR2 YSLEER. The CDR3 spells CASSQDRQDQPQHF. CDR3 nucleotides: TGCGCCAGCAGCCAAGATAGGCAGGATCAGCCCCAGCATTTT.

Concerning this clone: Other DNA sequences of this sample code for an identical CDR3. The chain carries TRBV5-1 and TRBJ2-1, with TRBD2 identical over 9 bases. The CDR3 contains 15 residues. The V segment lost 2 bases and the J segment 0 bases; nucleotides outside the gene matches: 0. Germline V gene data show CDR1 as SGHRS and CDR2 as YFSETQ. CDR3 protein: CASSLLAGSYNEQFF. CDR3 in DNA: TGCGCCAGCAGCTTACTAGCGGGCTCCTACAATGAGCAGTTCTTC.

The chain combines TRBV10-3 with TRBJ2-1; a weak D match, TRBD1 (6 bases). Germline V lookup: CDR1 ENHRY, CDR2 SYGVKD. The CDR3 contains 14 residues. V lost 6 bases and J 6 bases, leaving 15 bases between the germline ends. The CDR3 reads CAIRERTEVNEQFF. In DNA, the CDR3 is TGTGCCATCAGGGAAAGGACAGAAGTCAATGAGCAGTTCTTC.

The CDR3 nucleotides read TGTGCCAGTAGTATTCCGGGACAGGGGATGCGCTACACCTTC. It translates to CASSIPGQGMRYTF. The rearrangement uses TRBV19 and TRBJ1-2; 10 nucleotides line up with TRBD1. Germline values: CDR1 LNHDA, CDR2 SQIVND (reference sequence). The CDR3 consists of 14 residues. V lost 3 bases and J lost 9; bases outside the gene matches: 7.

CDR3 coding DNA: TGTGCCAGCAGCCCGTCCCGGACAGGGGACCAAAGAGCTTTCTTT. Translated, it gives CASSPSRTGDQRAFF. The rearrangement links TRBV7-2 to TRBJ1-1, with 9 bases aligning to TRBD1. The ends lost 5 bases at V and 10 bases at J; junction bases unmatched: 14. The CDR3 is 15 residues long. Germline V gene data show CDR1 as SGHTA and CDR2 as FQGNSA.

The chain has TRBV29-1 and TRBJ2-5; D call uncertain. Trimming removed 6 bases from V and 1 base from J, with 12 bases in between. The CDR3 is made up of 13 amino acids. CDR1 and CDR2 from the germline V gene are SQVTM and ANQGSEA. The CDR3 loop is CSVPPPGQETQYF. CDR3 in DNA: TGCAGCGTCCCACCACCGGGCCAAGAGACCCAGTACTTC.

This clone was recorded only once. This chain links TRBV2 with TRBJ1-5; a weak D match, TRBD1 (5 bases). The CDR3 totals 13 residues. Germline V lookup: CDR1 SNHLY, CDR2 FYNNEI. Deletions cut 8 bases from V and 4 bases from J, with 12 bases between. The CDR3 nucleotides read TGTGCCAGCGGCCGAGACAGAAATCAGCCCCAGCATTTT. This codes for CASGRDRNQPQHF.

This chain connects TRBV12-5 to TRBJ1-1; D is unclear. Trimming removed 1 base at V and 4 bases at J, with 7 bases between. The CDR3 runs to 13 residues. Germline loops: CDR1 LGHNT, CDR2 FRNRAP. The CDR3 spells CASGLGHITEAFF. CDR3 nucleotide sequence: TGTGCTAGTGGTTTGGGGCACATCACTGAAGCTTTCTTT. The full variable domain, completed using reference TRBV12-5 and TRBJ1-1, is DARVTQTPRHKVTEMGQEVTMRCQPILGHNTVFWYRQTMMQGLELLAYFRNRAPLDDSGMPKDRFSAEMPDATLATLKIQPSEPRDSAVYFCASGLGHITEAFFGQGTRLTVV.

This rearrangement joins TRBV5-1 to TRBJ2-7, with D maybe TRBD2 (6 bases). CDR1 and CDR2 (germline): SGHRS, YFSETQ. The CDR3 consists of 13 residues. V lost 7 bases to trimming and J lost 0 bases, with 11 bases between them. DNA for the CDR3: TGCGCCAGCTCCGGGACTGGCTCCTACGAGCAGTACTTC. The encoded protein is CASSGTGSYEQYF.

The chain employs TRBV6-1 and TRBJ1-5; weak D call: TRBD1 (5 bases). Germline lookup yields CDR1 MNHNS and CDR2 SASEGT. This CDR3 region has 15 residues. The V end was cut by 0 bases, the J end by 5 bases, with 11 bases between. This CDR3 is CASSEASGRDQPQHF. CDR3 nucleotide sequence: TGTGCCAGCAGTGAAGCGTCGGGCAGGGATCAGCCCCAGCATTTT.

The J gene is TRBJ2-3, the V gene TRBV11-1; TRBD2 matches 14 bases. The CDR3 has 14 amino acids. Germline values: CDR1 SGHAT, CDR2 FQDESV (reference sequence). V dropped 1 base and J dropped 9; count of bases not matched to a gene: 0. The CDR3 reads CASSLGLAGGTQYF. The CDR3 bases are TGTGCCAGCAGCTTAGGACTAGCGGGGGGGACGCAGTATTTT.

V and J are TRBV6-5 and TRBJ1-2, with 10 bases matching TRBD1. Germline V gene lookup returns CDR1 MNHEY and CDR2 SVGAGI. CDR3 length equals 13 residues. V trimming: 6 bases; J trimming: 2 bases; junction bases outside the gene matches: 0. CDR3 sequence (DNA): TGTGCCAGCAGGGGACAGGGGAACTATGGCTACACCTTC. Its protein is CASRGQGNYGYTF.

V usage is TRBV14 and J usage is TRBJ2-1; TRBD2 matches at 7 bases. The germline gives CDR1 SGHDN, CDR2 FVKESK. This CDR3 is built from 15 residues. V trimming: 1 base; J trimming: 6 bases; junction bases outside the gene matches: 6. The CDR3 protein is CASSQVAGLFNEQFF. The CDR3 DNA reads as TGTGCCAGCAGCCAAGTAGCGGGCCTATTCAATGAGCAGTTCTTC.

J is TRBJ1-4 and V is TRBV5-1; 8 nucleotides agree with TRBD1. The CDR3 sequence is 14 residues long. V gave up 2 bases and J gave up 10 bases; unmatched junction bases: 7. Germline-derived CDR1 and CDR2 are SGHRS and YFSETQ. The CDR3 bases are TGCGCCAGCAGCTTTGCAGGGGGCGGGTCAAAACTGTTTTTT. Translating it yields CASSFAGGGSKLFF.

V usage is TRBV2 and J usage is TRBJ2-7; 11 nucleotides agree with TRBD1. The CDR3 covers 14 residues. Trimming cost V 7 bases and J 4 bases; bases outside gene matches: 6. Germline CDR1 is SNHLY and CDR2 is FYNNEI. DNA of the CDR3: TGTGCCAGCATTCCGGACAGGGGGCTTTACGAGCAGTACTTC. Translation: CASIPDRGLYEQYF.